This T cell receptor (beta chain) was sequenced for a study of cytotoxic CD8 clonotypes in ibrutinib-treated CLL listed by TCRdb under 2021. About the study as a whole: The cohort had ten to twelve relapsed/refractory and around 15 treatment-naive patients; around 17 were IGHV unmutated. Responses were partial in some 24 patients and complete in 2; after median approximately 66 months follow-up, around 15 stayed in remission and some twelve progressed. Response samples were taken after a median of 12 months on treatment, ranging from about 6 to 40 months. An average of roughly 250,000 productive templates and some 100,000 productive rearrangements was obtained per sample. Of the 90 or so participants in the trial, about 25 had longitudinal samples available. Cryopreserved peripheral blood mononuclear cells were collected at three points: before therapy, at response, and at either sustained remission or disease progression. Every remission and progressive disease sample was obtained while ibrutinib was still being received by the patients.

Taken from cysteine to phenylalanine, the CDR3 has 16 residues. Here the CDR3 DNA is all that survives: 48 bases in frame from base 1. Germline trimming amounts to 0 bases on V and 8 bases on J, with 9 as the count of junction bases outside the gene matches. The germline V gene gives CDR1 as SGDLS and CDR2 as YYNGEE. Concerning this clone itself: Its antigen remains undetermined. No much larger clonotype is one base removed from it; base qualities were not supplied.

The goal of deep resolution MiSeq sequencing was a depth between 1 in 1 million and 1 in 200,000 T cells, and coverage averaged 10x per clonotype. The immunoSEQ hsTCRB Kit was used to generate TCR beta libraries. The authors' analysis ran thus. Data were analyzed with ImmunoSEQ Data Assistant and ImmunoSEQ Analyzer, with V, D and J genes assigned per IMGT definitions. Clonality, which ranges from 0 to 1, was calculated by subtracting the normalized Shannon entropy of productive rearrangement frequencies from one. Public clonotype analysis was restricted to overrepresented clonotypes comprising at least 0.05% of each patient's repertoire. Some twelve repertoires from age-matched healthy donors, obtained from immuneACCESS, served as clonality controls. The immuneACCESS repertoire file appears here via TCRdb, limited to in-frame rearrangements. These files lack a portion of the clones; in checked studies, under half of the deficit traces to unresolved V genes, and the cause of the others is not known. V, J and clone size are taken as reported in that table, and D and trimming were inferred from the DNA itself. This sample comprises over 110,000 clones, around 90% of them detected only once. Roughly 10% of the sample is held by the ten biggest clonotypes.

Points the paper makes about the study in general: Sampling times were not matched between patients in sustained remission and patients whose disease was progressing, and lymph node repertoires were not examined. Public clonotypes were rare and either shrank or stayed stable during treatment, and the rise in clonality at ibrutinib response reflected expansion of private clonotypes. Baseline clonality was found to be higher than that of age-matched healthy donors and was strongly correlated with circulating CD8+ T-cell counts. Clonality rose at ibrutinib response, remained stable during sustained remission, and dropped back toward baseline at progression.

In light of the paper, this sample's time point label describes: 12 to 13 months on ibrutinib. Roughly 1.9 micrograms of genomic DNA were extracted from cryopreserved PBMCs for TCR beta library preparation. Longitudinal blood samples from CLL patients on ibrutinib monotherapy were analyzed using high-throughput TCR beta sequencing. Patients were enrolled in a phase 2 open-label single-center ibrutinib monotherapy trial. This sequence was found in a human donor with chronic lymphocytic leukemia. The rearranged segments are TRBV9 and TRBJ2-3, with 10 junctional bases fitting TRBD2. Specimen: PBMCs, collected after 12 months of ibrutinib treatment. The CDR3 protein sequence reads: CASSVVSGRAGGTQYF. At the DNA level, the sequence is TGTGCCAGCAGCGTAGTAAGCGGGAGGGCCGGCGGTACGCAGTATTTT.